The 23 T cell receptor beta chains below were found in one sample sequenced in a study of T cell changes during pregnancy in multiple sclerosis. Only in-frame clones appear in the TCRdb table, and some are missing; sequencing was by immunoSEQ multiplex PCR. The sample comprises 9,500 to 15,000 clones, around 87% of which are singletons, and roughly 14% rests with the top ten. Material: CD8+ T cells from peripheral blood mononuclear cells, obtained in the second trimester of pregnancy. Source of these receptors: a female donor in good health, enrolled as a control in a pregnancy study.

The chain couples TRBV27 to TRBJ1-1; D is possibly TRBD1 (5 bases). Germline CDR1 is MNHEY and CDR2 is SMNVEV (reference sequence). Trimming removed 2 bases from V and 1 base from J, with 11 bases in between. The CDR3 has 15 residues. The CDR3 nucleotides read TGTGCCAGCAGTTTAGGGGGGTTTGGGAACACTGAAGCTTTCTTT. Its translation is CASSLGGFGNTEAFF.

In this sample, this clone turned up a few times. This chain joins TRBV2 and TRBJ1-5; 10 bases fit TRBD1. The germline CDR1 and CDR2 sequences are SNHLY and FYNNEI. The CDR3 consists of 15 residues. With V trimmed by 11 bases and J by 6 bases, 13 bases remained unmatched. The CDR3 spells CAVQDRGEMSQPQHF. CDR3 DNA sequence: TGTGCCGTCCAGGACAGGGGGGAAATGAGTCAGCCCCAGCATTTT.

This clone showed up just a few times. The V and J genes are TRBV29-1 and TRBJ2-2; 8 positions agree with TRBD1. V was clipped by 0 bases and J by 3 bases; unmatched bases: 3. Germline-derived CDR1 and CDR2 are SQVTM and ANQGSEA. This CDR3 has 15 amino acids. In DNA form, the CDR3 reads TGCAGCGTTGAAGAACAGGGGGGTCACACCGGGGAGCTGTTTTTT. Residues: CSVEEQGGHTGELFF.

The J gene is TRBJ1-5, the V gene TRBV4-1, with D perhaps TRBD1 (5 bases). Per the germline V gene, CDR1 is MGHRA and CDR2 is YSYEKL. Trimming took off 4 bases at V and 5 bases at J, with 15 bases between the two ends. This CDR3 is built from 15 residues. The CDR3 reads CASSPWGGEDQPQHF. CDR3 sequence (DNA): TGCGCCAGCAGCCCCTGGGGAGGGGAAGATCAGCCCCAGCATTTT.

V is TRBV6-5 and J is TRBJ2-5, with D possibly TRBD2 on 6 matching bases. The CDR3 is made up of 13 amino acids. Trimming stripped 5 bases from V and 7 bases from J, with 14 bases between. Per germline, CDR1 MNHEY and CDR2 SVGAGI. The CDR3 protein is CASSKRDSLTQYF. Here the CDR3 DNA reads TGTGCCAGCAGTAAAAGGGACTCCTTGACCCAGTACTTC.

CDR3 bases: TGTGCCAGCTCGATTCAGGCATGGCAGGGGGAGACCCAGTACTTC. Amino acids: CASSIQAWQGETQYF. V usage is TRBV11-2 and J usage is TRBJ2-5, with a tentative D call TRBD1 (6 bases). Germline V gene data show CDR1 as SGHAT and CDR2 as FQNNGV. This CDR3 comprises 15 residues. V shed 8 bases and J shed 5 bases, with 21 bases lying between them.

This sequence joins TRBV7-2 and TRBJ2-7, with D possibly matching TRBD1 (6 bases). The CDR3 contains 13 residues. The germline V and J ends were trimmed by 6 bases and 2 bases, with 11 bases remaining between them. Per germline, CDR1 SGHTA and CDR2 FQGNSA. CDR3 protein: CASSSGTPYEQYF. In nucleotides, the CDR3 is TGTGCCAGCAGTTCCGGGACACCCTACGAGCAGTACTTC.

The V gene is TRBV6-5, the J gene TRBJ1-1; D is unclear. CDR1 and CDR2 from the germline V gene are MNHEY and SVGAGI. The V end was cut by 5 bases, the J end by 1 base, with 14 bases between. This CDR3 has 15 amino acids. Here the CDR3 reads CASSAGSTGNTEAFF. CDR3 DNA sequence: TGTGCCAGCAGTGCGGGCTCCACGGGGAACACTGAAGCTTTCTTT.

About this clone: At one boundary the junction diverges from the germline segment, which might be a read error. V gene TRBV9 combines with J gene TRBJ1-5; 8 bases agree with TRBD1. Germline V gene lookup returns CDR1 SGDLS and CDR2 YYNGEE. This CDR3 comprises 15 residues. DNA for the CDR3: TGTGCCAGCAGCGCCGGGACAGGCGCCAATCAGCCCCGGCATTTT. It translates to CASSAGTGANQPRHF.

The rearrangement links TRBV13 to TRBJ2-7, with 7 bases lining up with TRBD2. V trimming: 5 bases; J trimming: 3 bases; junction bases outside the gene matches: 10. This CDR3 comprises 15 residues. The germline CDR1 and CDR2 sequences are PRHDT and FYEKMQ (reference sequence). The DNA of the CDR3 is TGTGCCAGCAGCCGTAAGCGGGACCTGAACTACGAGCAGTACTTC. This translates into CASSRKRDLNYEQYF.

The CDR3 bases are TGTGCCAGCCAGGGGGAACAGGGGGCTAATTCACCCCTCCACTTT. Protein product: CASQGEQGANSPLHF. The J gene is TRBJ1-6, the V gene TRBV6-5, with TRBD1 identical over 9 bases. Germline CDR1 reads MNHEY; CDR2 reads SVGAGI. Losses at the gene ends were 8 bases for V and 6 bases for J; bases not matched to a gene: 8. The CDR3 is made up of 15 amino acids.

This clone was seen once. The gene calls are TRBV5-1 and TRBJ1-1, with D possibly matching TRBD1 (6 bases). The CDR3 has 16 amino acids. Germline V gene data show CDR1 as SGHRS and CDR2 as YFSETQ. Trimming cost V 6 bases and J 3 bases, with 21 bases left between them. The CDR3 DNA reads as TGCGCCAGCACTGGGGACACCAGGGGAGTGGACACTGAAGCTTTCTTT. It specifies CASTGDTRGVDTEAFF.

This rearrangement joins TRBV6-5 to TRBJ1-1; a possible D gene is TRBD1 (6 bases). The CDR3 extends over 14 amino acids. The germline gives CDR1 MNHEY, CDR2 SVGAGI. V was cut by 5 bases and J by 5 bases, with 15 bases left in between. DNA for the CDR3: TGTGCCAGCAGTACTGGGGGGGGGCTGACTGAAGCTTTCTTT. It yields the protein CASSTGGGLTEAFF.

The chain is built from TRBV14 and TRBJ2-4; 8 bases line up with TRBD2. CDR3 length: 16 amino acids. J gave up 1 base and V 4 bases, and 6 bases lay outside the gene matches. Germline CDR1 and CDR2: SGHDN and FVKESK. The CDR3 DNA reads TGTGCCAGCAGCCCCCGCGGGGGGCTCGCCAAAAACATTCAGTACTTC. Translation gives CASSPRGGLAKNIQYF.

CDR3 DNA sequence: TGTGCCAGCACCAGAGCGGGAGCGAGCTCCTACAATGAGCAGTTCTTC. Protein product: CASTRAGASSYNEQFF. The gene calls are TRBV27 and TRBJ2-1; 8 bases align to TRBD2. Per the germline V gene, CDR1 is MNHEY and CDR2 is SMNVEV (reference sequence). V lost 7 bases and J lost 0; bases outside the gene matches: 8. The CDR3 spans 16 residues.

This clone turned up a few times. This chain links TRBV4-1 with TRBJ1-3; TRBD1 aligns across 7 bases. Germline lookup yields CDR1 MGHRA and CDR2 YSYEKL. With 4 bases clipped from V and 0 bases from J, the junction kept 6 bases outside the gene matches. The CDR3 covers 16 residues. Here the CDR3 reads CASSLRQGSSGNTIYF. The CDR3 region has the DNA TGCGCCAGCAGCCTCCGACAGGGAAGCTCTGGAAACACCATATATTTT.

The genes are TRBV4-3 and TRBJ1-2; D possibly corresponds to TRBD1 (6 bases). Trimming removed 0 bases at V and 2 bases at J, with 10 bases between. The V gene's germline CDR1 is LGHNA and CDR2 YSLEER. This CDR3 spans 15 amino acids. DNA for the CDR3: TGCGCCAGCAGCCAAGACCCCACAGGGAACTATGGCTACACCTTC. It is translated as CASSQDPTGNYGYTF.

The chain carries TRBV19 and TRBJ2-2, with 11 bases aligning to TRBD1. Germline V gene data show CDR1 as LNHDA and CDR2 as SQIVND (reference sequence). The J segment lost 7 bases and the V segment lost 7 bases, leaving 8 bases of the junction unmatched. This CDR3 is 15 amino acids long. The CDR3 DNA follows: TGTGCCAGTATTCAGGACAGGGGGCTTGTCGGGGAGCTGTTTTTT. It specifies CASIQDRGLVGELFF.

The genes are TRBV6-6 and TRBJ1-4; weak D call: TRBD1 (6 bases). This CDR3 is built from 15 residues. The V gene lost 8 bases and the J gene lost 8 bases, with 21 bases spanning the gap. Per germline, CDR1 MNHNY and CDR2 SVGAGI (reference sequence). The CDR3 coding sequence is TGTGCCAGCCTTGGGAGGGAGGGGGGTAGGGAAAAACTGTTTTTT. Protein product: CASLGREGGREKLFF.

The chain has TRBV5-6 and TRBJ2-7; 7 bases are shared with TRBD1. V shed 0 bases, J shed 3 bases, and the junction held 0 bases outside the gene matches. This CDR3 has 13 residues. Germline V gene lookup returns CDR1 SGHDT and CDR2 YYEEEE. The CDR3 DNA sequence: TGTGCCAGCAGCTTGGACAGGGGCTACGAGCAGTACTTC. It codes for CASSLDRGYEQYF.

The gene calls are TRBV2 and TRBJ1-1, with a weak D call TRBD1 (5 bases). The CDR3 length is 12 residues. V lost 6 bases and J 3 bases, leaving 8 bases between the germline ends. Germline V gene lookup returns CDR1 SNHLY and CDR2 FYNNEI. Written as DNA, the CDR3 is TGTGCCAGCAGCGGAGGGGACACTGAAGCTTTCTTT. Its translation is CASSGGDTEAFF.

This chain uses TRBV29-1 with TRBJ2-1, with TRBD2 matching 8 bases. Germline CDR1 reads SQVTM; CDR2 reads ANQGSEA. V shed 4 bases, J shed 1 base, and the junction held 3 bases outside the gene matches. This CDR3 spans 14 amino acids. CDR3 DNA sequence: TGCAGCGTTGGTGGGACTAGATCCTACAATGAGCAGTTCTTC. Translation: CSVGGTRSYNEQFF.

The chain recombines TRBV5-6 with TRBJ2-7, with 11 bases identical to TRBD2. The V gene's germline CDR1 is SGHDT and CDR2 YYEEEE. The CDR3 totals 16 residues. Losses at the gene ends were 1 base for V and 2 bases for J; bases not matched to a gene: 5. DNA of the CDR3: TGTGCCAGCAGCTTGACCCCTAGCGGGGGGACCTACGAGCAGTACTTC. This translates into CASSLTPSGGTYEQYF.